What follows are 26 T cell receptor beta chains derived from one specimen sequenced in a study of STAT3 mutations in large granular lymphocyte leukemia. Their recognized antigens are unknown. The study's findings and limits: In T-cell large granular lymphocyte leukemia, about half of patients showed multiple immunodominant subclonotypes.

Libraries were prepared by immunoSEQ multiplex PCR; TCRdb keeps only in-frame clonotypes and omits some of them. Seen here are roughly 40,000 clones, about 88% observed once, and the top ten hold 0.35% to 0.5%. Material: PBMCs. These receptors all come from a human donor with T large granular lymphocyte leukemia. Some clones in this sample may be carry-over from other donors' samples.

The chain couples TRBV9 to TRBJ1-2, with D possibly matching TRBD1 (5 bases). The V end lost 3 bases, the J end lost 4 bases, and 16 bases lay between the germline ends. The CDR3 loop spans 15 amino acids. Per the germline V gene, CDR1 is SGDLS and CDR2 is YYNGEE. DNA for the CDR3: TGTGCCAGCAGCGCGTCGGGTTCTGGGGGCTATGGCTACACCTTC. Translation gives CASSASGSGGYGYTF.

The chain uses TRBV18 and TRBJ1-4, with D hard to call. Germline V CDR1 and CDR2: KGHSH, LQKENI. The germline V and J ends were trimmed by 3 bases and 3 bases, with 8 bases remaining between them. CDR3 length: 14 amino acids. The CDR3: CASSPLGSNEKLFF. CDR3 sequence (DNA): TGTGCCAGCTCACCCCTCGGGTCTAATGAAAAACTGTTTTTT.

V is TRBV5-1 and J is TRBJ1-6; D remains unclear. The V gene's germline CDR1 is SGHRS and CDR2 YFSETQ. Trimming took 1 base from V and 8 from J, leaving 13 bases between them. The CDR3 is 15 residues long. CDR3 nucleotides: TGCGCCAGCAGCTTGACACGTGGTACGGATTCACCCCTCCACTTT. This encodes CASSLTRGTDSPLHF.

This chain links TRBV5-4 with TRBJ2-2; D possibly uses TRBD1 or TRBD2 (5 bases each). V lost 3 bases, J lost 6 bases, and 6 bases lay in between. Germline V gene lookup returns CDR1 SGHNT and CDR2 YYREEE (reference sequence). This CDR3 has 12 amino acids. In DNA form, the CDR3 reads TGTGCCAGCAGCTGGGGGTCCGGGGAGCTGTTTTTT. Its protein is CASSWGSGELFF. The full variable domain, in which reference TRBV5-4 and TRBJ2-2 provide the parts outside the CDR3, is ETGVTQSPTHLIKTRGQQVTLRCSSQSGHNTVSWYQQALGQGPQFIFQYYREEENGRGNFPPRFSGLQFPNYSSELNVNALELDDSALYLCASSWGSGELFFGEGSRLTVL.

V usage is TRBV5-1 and J usage is TRBJ1-4; TRBD1 agrees at 7 bases. Germline loops: CDR1 SGHRS, CDR2 YFSETQ. The CDR3 is made up of 14 amino acids. Germline trimming cut 0 bases from V and 7 bases from J; bases unmatched to any gene: 3. CDR3 bases: TGCGCCAGCAGCTTGGATCAGGGGGGTGAAAAACTGTTTTTT. Amino acid sequence: CASSLDQGGEKLFF. The whole variable domain, remainder taken from reference TRBV5-1 and TRBJ1-4, is KAGVTQTPRYLIKTRGQQVTLSCSPISGHRSVSWYQQTPGQGLQFLFEYFSETQRNKGNFPGRFSGRQFSNSRSEMNVSTLELGDSALYLCASSLDQGGEKLFFGSGTQLSVL.

This chain connects TRBV27 to TRBJ1-2; 7 bases line up with TRBD1. J was trimmed by 4 bases and V by 8 bases; bases with no gene match: 7. In germline, CDR1 is MNHEY, CDR2 SMNVEV (reference sequence). This CDR3 has 13 residues. This CDR3 is CASSLRGVYGYTF. The CDR3 coding sequence is TGTGCCAGCTCCCTCAGGGGGGTCTATGGCTACACCTTC.

This chain links TRBV5-1 with TRBJ2-7; 10 bases fit TRBD1. The CDR3 totals 14 residues. The V gene's germline CDR1 is SGHRS and CDR2 YFSETQ. With V trimmed by 2 bases and J by 3 bases, 2 bases remained unmatched. CDR3 nucleotides: TGCGCCAGCAGCTTCGGACAGGGGGACTACGAGCAGTACTTC. Translating gives CASSFGQGDYEQYF.

This chain joins TRBV27 and TRBJ2-3; maybe TRBD2 (6 bases). The CDR3 has 17 amino acids. Germline CDR1 reads MNHEY; CDR2 reads SMNVEV (reference sequence). Deletions cut 6 bases from V and 0 bases from J, with 19 bases between. The CDR3 DNA is TGTGCCAGCAGGACCCTTTCGGCGGGGATAAGCACAGATACGCAGTATTTT. Translation: CASRTLSAGISTDTQYF.

The chain carries TRBV30 and TRBJ2-3; 7 bases fit TRBD1. The CDR3 sequence is 14 residues long. With 1 base clipped from V and 0 bases from J, the junction kept 1 base outside the gene matches. The germline V gene has CDR1 GTSNPN and CDR2 SVGIG (reference sequence). The CDR3 nucleotides are TGTGCCTGGAGTGGGGGACAGAGCACAGATACGCAGTATTTT. Amino acid sequence: CAWSGGQSTDTQYF.

J is TRBJ2-3 and V is TRBV5-8, with 7 bases identical to TRBD2. Germline CDR1 SGHTS, CDR2 YDEGEE. The CDR3 is made up of 17 amino acids. V shed 2 bases and J 1 base; nucleotides not matched to a gene: 10. The CDR3 DNA reads TGTGCCAGCAGCTTACCGCCGGGACTACTACGCACAGATACGCAGTATTTT. Translated, it gives CASSLPPGLLRTDTQYF.

The chain joins TRBV20-1 to TRBJ2-1; D is ambiguous. Per the germline V gene, CDR1 is DFQATT and CDR2 is SNEGSKA (reference sequence). This CDR3 spans 9 amino acids. CDR3 protein: CKKGYEQFF. The CDR3 DNA follows: TGCAAAAAGGGCTATGAGCAGTTCTTC.

The CDR3 DNA follows: TGTGCCAGTTCAGGAGCGAACACCGGGGAGCTGTTTTTT. Translating gives CASSGANTGELFF. The chain joins TRBV28 to TRBJ2-2; D is uncertain. CDR3 size: 13 residues. Deletions cut 9 bases from V and 0 bases from J, with 8 bases between. Germline V gene sequence: CDR1 MDHEN, CDR2 SYDVKM.

In DNA form, the CDR3 reads TGTGCCAGCTCCGGGACAGGAAATTCACCCCTCCACTTT. Protein sequence: CASSGTGNSPLHF. The chain combines TRBV18 with TRBJ1-6; 8 bases fit TRBD1. V lost 6 bases and J lost 7; bases outside the gene matches: 2. CDR1 KGHSH and CDR2 LQKENI come from the germline V gene. The CDR3 totals 13 residues.

This clone was observed a single time. This sequence joins TRBV28 and TRBJ2-7, with 8 bases fitting TRBD2. V was pared by 2 bases and J by 3 bases, with 9 bases of the junction left unmatched. CDR1 is MDHEN, CDR2 SYDVKM, per germline. The CDR3 consists of 16 residues. CDR3 loop: CASSLPVGGAIYEQYF. CDR3 nucleotide sequence: TGTGCCAGCAGTTTACCCGTCGGGGGGGCAATCTACGAGCAGTACTTC.

The chain combines TRBV2 with TRBJ2-1; D is undetermined. This CDR3 is built from 12 residues. Trimming shortened V by 10 bases and J by 9 bases, and 16 bases separated the two germline ends. Per the germline V gene, CDR1 is SNHLY and CDR2 is FYNNEI. This chain's CDR3 is CAIQTSSGEQFF. The CDR3 DNA reads as TGTGCCATCCAGACCTCATCTGGTGAGCAGTTCTTC.

The J gene is TRBJ1-5, the V gene TRBV19; D is perhaps TRBD1 (6 bases). CDR1 LNHDA and CDR2 SQIVND come from the germline V gene (reference sequence). V was shortened by 6 bases and J by 2 bases, with 11 bases between the two germline ends. The CDR3 consists of 14 residues. CDR3 DNA: TGTGCCAGTAGGAACGACAGGCGCAATCAGCCCCAGCATTTT. Amino acids: CASRNDRRNQPQHF.

This clone was picked up one time. The J gene is TRBJ1-6, the V gene TRBV30; unclear D gene. CDR3 size: 17 residues. The V and J ends lost 2 bases and 4 bases respectively, with 18 bases between them. In germline, CDR1 is GTSNPN, CDR2 SVGIG (reference sequence). The CDR3 spells CAWSSERLRPYNSPLHF. CDR3 coding DNA: TGTGCCTGGAGTTCGGAACGGCTCCGTCCTTATAATTCACCCCTCCACTTT.

V usage is TRBV13 and J usage is TRBJ2-2; 9 positions match TRBD1. Germline CDR1 PRHDT, CDR2 FYEKMQ (reference sequence). J lost 7 bases, V lost 2 bases, and 5 bases had no gene match. The CDR3 loop spans 15 amino acids. The DNA for the CDR3 is TGTGCCAGCAGCTTACGACAGGGGGAGATCGGGGAGCTGTTTTTT. Its translation: CASSLRQGEIGELFF.

J is TRBJ1-4 and V is TRBV7-9, with TRBD1 matching 8 bases. The V gene end was trimmed by 2 bases and the J gene end by 8 bases; junction bases not matched to a gene: 4. The CDR3 extends over 14 amino acids. CDR1 is SEHNR, CDR2 FQNEAQ, per germline (reference sequence). The CDR3 loop is CASSLKDREEKLFF. The CDR3 DNA sequence: TGTGCCAGCAGCTTAAAGGACAGGGAGGAAAAACTGTTTTTT.

The chain links TRBV27 to TRBJ2-3; D is perhaps TRBD1 (6 bases). CDR1 and CDR2 (germline): MNHEY, SMNVEV (reference sequence). The CDR3 is 13 amino acids. V was clipped by 5 bases and J by 6 bases, with 12 bases between them. CDR3 bases: TGTGCCAGCAGTCTCACAGGGACGGATACGCAGTATTTT. Its translation is CASSLTGTDTQYF.

The CDR3 reads CASSQTGGAEQYF. The CDR3 DNA reads TGTGCCAGCAGCCAGACCGGTGGTGCCGAGCAGTACTTC. J is TRBJ2-7 and V is TRBV7-9, with D hard to call. Between the trimmed V and J ends, which lost 5 bases and 6 bases, there was a span of 14 bases. Germline V gives CDR1 SEHNR, CDR2 FQNEAQ (reference sequence). The CDR3 runs to 13 residues.

This clone was recorded once. V usage is TRBV5-8 and J usage is TRBJ2-1; the D gene is possibly TRBD1 (5 bases). This CDR3 is built from 16 residues. V gave up 4 bases and J gave up 5 bases, with 19 bases separating them. In germline, CDR1 is SGHTS, CDR2 YDEGEE. CDR3 sequence: CASSAESQGRNNEQFF. The CDR3 coding sequence is TGTGCCAGCAGCGCCGAGTCGCAGGGCCGAAACAATGAGCAGTTCTTC.

This clone was picked up one time. The gene calls are TRBV5-6 and TRBJ2-3; no reliable D call. CDR1 SGHDT and CDR2 YYEEEE come from the germline V gene. Trimming stripped 1 base from V and 0 bases from J, with 6 bases between. The CDR3 has 14 amino acids. The CDR3 protein is CASSLMRSTDTQYF. The CDR3, as DNA: TGTGCCAGCAGCTTGATGAGGAGCACAGATACGCAGTATTTT.

This chain joins TRBV5-1 and TRBJ2-3; 7 bases fit TRBD1. The CDR3 consists of 15 residues. CDR1 is SGHRS and CDR2 is YFSETQ in the germline V gene. Trimming took 6 bases from V and 1 from J; bases not matched to a gene: 8. The CDR3: CASNRGPEGTDTQYF. The CDR3 region has the DNA TGCGCCAGCAACAGGGGACCTGAGGGCACAGATACGCAGTATTTT.

The chain links TRBV4-1 to TRBJ2-1; D is unclear. The CDR3 sequence is 16 residues long. The V gene lost 0 bases and the J gene lost 5 bases, with 14 bases spanning the gap. Germline V gene sequence: CDR1 MGHRA, CDR2 YSYEKL. The CDR3 coding sequence is TGCGCCAGCAGCCAAGAGGGTTACCAACTGGACAATGAGCAGTTCTTC. Its protein is CASSQEGYQLDNEQFF.

This clone has more than one count but fewer than ten. V and J are TRBV19 and TRBJ2-2; D perhaps matches TRBD2 (5 bases). V shed 4 bases and J shed 4 bases, with 10 bases lying between them. Per germline, CDR1 LNHDA and CDR2 SQIVND (reference sequence). The CDR3 is made up of 14 amino acids. The CDR3 region is CASSSRLTTGELFF. CDR3 coding DNA: TGTGCCAGTAGTAGTAGACTAACCACCGGGGAGCTGTTTTTT. Full variable domain (rest looked up from reference TRBV19 and TRBJ2-2): DGGITQSPKYLFRKEGQNVTLSCEQNLNHDAMYWYRQDPGQGLRLIYYSQIVNDFQKGDIAEGYSVSREKKESFPLTVTSAQKNPTAFYLCASSSRLTTGELFFGEGSRLTVL.